The 6 T cell receptor beta chains below all came from one sample that was sequenced in a study of naive and memory T cell subsets. An equimolar mix of two oligonucleotides served as the beta constant-region primer for TRBC1 and TRBC2. TCRdb analysed the UMI-ligation and nested PCR reads with MiXCR anew, one entry per CDR3 protein. There are tens of thousands of distinct CDR3 sequences in the sample; about 10% occur only once, and around a sixth lies in the top ten. The sequenced sample was effector memory CD4+ T cells from blood. Stated subset: effector memory, CD45RA- CD27-. The receptor set was obtained from a human donor in good health.

This clonotype came up a few times. V is TRBV27 and J is TRBJ1-5, with D unclear. The V gene lost 1 base and the J gene lost 4 bases, with 14 bases spanning the gap. The CDR3 loop spans 16 amino acids. The germline CDR1 and CDR2 sequences are MNHEY and SMNVEV (reference sequence). CDR3 DNA: TGTGCCAGCAGTTTATATGGGGTCGCGTTGAATCAGCCCCAGCATTTT. Translated: CASSLYGVALNQPQHF.

The chain couples TRBV6-5 to TRBJ1-2; D perhaps matches TRBD1 (5 bases). This CDR3 is built from 15 residues. The V gene's germline CDR1 is MNHEY and CDR2 SVGAGI. Trimming shortened V by 6 bases and J by 3 bases, and 17 bases separated the two germline ends. The DNA of the CDR3 is TGTGCCAGCAGGGGGGGGGGTGCTGCCTACTATGGCTACACCTTC. Its translation: CASRGGGAAYYGYTF.

The genes are TRBV14 and TRBJ2-1, with TRBD1 matching 7 bases. With 2 bases clipped from V and 6 bases from J, the junction kept 1 base outside the gene matches. Germline assignment: CDR1 SGHDN and CDR2 FVKESK. The CDR3 has 13 residues. The CDR3 spells CASSQTGVNEQFF. CDR3 bases: TGTGCCAGCAGCCAAACAGGGGTCAATGAGCAGTTCTTC.

The chain combines TRBV20-1 with TRBJ2-7, with TRBD2 as a possible D gene (7 bases). Trimming stripped 3 bases from V and 1 base from J, with 16 bases between. Germline-derived CDR1 and CDR2 are DFQATT and SNEGSKA (reference sequence). The CDR3 totals 15 residues. The CDR3 coding sequence is TGCAGTGCTAGGGGTGCCGGGGGGCTTTCCTACGAGCAGTACTTC. Translated, it gives CSARGAGGLSYEQYF.

This clonotype turned up a few times. The chain carries TRBV10-3 and TRBJ1-2, with D possibly TRBD1 on 6 matching bases. The CDR3 is made up of 15 amino acids. Trimming removed 2 bases from V and 5 bases from J, with 15 bases in between. Germline-derived CDR1 and CDR2 are ENHRY and SYGVKD. CDR3 loop: CAISERQGSWYGYTF. The CDR3 coding sequence is TGTGCCATCAGTGAGCGGCAGGGGTCTTGGTATGGCTACACCTTC.

This clonotype has a handful of counts. The rearrangement uses TRBV7-2 and TRBJ2-3; D is uncertain. V was cut by 5 bases and J by 7 bases, with 13 bases left in between. CDR1 and CDR2 (germline): SGHTA, FQGNSA. This CDR3 has 13 amino acids. The CDR3 region has the DNA TGTGCCAGCAGCCCGTCTTACATGAATACGCAGTATTTT. This translates into CASSPSYMNTQYF.